Here is one TCR beta chain with its context. Its antigen remains unidentified. This sample stems from a study of shared clonotypes between healthy human individuals. Study information: The study enrolled a couple of women and a few men aged 18 to 49.

Notes on the study in general: Several donors shared 4.5% to 6.5% of their naive CD4 clonotypes.

Germline-derived CDR1 and CDR2 are SGHRS and YFSETQ. J was trimmed by 5 bases and V by 1 base; bases with no gene match: 20. The CDR3 runs 20 residues. Libraries were prepared by immunoSEQ multiplex PCR; TCRdb keeps only in-frame clonotypes and omits some of them. The data hold some 2.1 million clones, with 93% observed a single time. Terminally differentiated effector memory CD45RA+ cells were excluded by CCR7 positive selection of CD45RO-negative cells. The V gene is TRBV5-1, the J gene TRBJ2-5, with 10 bases that match TRBD2. Source material: naive CD8+ T cells from PBMCs. This sequence was found in a man younger than 35 in good health. Some clones in this sample may be carry-over from other donors' samples. Here the CDR3 DNA reads TGCGCCAGCAGCTTGTCCCGACCCGAGCGGGAGGGCCGATCTGGGGAGACCCAGTACTTC. Residues: CASSLSRPEREGRSGETQYF.